This TCR beta chain was sequenced for a study of beta chain features in type 1 diabetes. As for the study in general: All samples yielded some 100,000,000 examined sorted cells. Whole-study findings and limits: Across all four CD4+ subsets, people with type 1 diabetes showed modestly shorter TCRB CDR3s. cDNA-based sequencing might over-represent cells highly expressing TCR. HLA influence on TCRB rearrangement stayed unresolved here. Patients' naive, central memory and regulatory TCRB repertoires appeared more alike than those of healthy donors.

Investigators reverse transcribed all isolated RNA, so they sequenced expressed TCRB transcripts. TCRdb keeps only in-frame clones here, not all; method: immunoSEQ multiplex PCR. Altogether 15,000 or so clones are present, approximately 68% being singletons, with the ten largest covering around 0.57%. Germline values: CDR1 LNHDA, CDR2 SQIVND (reference sequence). Trimming pared 8 bases from V and 3 bases from J, leaving 13 bases between. CDR3 length: 13 residues. Notes on this clone: What it recognizes is unknown.

The clonotype comes from a woman aged 18-29 years with type 1 diabetes. This chain joins TRBV19 and TRBJ1-2; D is unclear. Sequenced input: stem cell memory CD4+ T cells from blood. The CDR3 reads CASRRGGHYGYTF. The CDR3 nucleotides read TGTGCCAGTCGCCGGGGTGGTCACTATGGCTACACCTTC.